This T cell receptor beta chain was sequenced in a study of cytomegalovirus exposure and HLA in healthy donors. Overall study context: The roughly 100 million unique TCR beta sequences, from roughly 170 million T cells, were found by an earlier analysis. Study conclusions and caveats: The productive fraction for most TCR beta V segments was about 90% or about 30% in an earlier analysis. A link between a missense DCLRE1C variant and TCR beta V- and J-gene trimming emerged from a later analysis.

Trimming took off 6 bases at V and 1 base at J, with 6 bases between the two ends. The CDR3 has 12 residues. CDR1 and CDR2 (germline): KGHSH, LQKENI. Of note for this clone: Its target is not known.

Amplification used 60 Vbeta primers and 13 Jbeta primers. Repertoires were generated with immunoSEQ multiplex PCR, while TCRdb's copy carries only in-frame clones and drops some. The data contain around 160,000 clones, roughly 79% of them seen just once; the ten biggest clones take up around an eighth. The chain is built from TRBV18 and TRBJ1-1, with D maybe TRBD1 (5 bases). Source material: PBMCs. This clonotype originated in a man aged 50 to 60 in good health and CMV-seropositive. CDR3 in amino acids: CASSDRNTEAFF. DNA for the CDR3: TGTGCCAGCTCTGACAGGAACACTGAAGCTTTCTTT.